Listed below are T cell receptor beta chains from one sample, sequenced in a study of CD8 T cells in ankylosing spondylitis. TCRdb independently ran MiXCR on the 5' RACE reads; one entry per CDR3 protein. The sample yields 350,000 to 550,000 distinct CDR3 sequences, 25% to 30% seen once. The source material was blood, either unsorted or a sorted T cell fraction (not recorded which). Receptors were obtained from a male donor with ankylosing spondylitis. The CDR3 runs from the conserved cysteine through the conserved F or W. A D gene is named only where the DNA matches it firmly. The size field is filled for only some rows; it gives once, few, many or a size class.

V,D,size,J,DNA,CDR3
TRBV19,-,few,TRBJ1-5,TGTGCCAGTAGTACGACGAATCAGCCCCAGCATTTT,CASSTTNQPQHF
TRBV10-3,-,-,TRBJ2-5,TGTGCCATCAGTGACAGGGTGGACGAGACCCAGTACTTC,CAISDRVDETQYF
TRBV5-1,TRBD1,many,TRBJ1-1,TGCGCCAGCAGCTTCGACAGGGGGACTGAAGCTTTCTTT,CASSFDRGTEAFF
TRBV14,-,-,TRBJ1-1,TGTGCCAGCAGCATGATCCGGGACTCTGAAGCTTTCTTT,CASSMIRDSEAFF
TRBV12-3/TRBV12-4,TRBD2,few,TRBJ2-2,TGTGCCAGCAATACACTAGCGGGAGCCGGCGGGGAGCTGTTTTTT,CASNTLAGAGGELFF
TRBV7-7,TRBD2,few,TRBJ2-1,TGTGCCAGCAGCTTATCCAGCTCGGGGGGTGAGCAGTTTTTC,CASSLSSSGGEQFF
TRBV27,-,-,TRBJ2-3,TGTGCCAGCAGTCCATGGTTCGGGGCGCAGTATTTT,CASSPWFGAQYF
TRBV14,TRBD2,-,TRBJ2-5,TGTGCCAGCAAAAGTCTAGCGGCCCAAGAGACCCAGTACTTC,CASKSLAAQETQYF
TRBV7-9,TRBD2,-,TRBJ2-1,TGTGCCAGCAGCTTACAACTAGCGGACTACAATGAGCAGTTCTTC,CASSLQLADYNEQFF
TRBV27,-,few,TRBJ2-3,TGTGCCAGCAGCTTACTTGCAGCAGATACGCAGTATTTT,CASSLLAADTQYF
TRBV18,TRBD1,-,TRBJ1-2,TGTGCCAGCTCCCGGGACAGGGGAAGGTTTGCTAATGGCTACACCTTC,CASSRDRGRFANGYTF
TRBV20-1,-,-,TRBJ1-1,TGCAGTGCTAGAGATTGGGCAGGGGCCACGAACACTGAAGCTTTCTTT,CSARDWAGATNTEAFF
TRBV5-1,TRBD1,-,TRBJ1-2,TGCGCCAGCAGCTTATTTGGGACAGGGGCTAACTATGGCTACACCTTC,CASSLFGTGANYGYTF
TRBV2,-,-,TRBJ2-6,TGTGCCAGCAGTGAAACAGGGTTTGGGGCCAACGTCCTGACTTTC,CASSETGFGANVLTF
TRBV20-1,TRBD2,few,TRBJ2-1,TGCAGTGTTAATAGCGGGAGGGTTTACAATGAGCAGTTCTTC,CSVNSGRVYNEQFF
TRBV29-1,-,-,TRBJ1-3,TGCAGCGTTGACCTCTCTGGAAACACCATATATTTT,CSVDLSGNTIYF
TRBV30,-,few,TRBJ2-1,TGTGCCTGGACCTGGGGCCTCAATGAGCAGTTCTTC,CAWTWGLNEQFF
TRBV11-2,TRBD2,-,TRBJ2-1,TGTGCCAGCAGCCAATTAGTACTGACTAGCGGGAGCCACAATGAGCAGTTCTTC,CASSQLVLTSGSHNEQFF
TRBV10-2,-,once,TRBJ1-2,TGCGCCAGCAGTGAGGGGCGGTATGGCTACACCTTC,CASSEGRYGYTF
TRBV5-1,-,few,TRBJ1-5,TGCGCCAGCAGCCCCGGGGACGGAGGGATTCAGCCCCAGCATTTT,CASSPGDGGIQPQHF
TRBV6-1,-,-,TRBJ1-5,TGTGCCAGCAGTGGTGGAGGCAATCAGCCCCAGCATTTT,CASSGGGNQPQHF